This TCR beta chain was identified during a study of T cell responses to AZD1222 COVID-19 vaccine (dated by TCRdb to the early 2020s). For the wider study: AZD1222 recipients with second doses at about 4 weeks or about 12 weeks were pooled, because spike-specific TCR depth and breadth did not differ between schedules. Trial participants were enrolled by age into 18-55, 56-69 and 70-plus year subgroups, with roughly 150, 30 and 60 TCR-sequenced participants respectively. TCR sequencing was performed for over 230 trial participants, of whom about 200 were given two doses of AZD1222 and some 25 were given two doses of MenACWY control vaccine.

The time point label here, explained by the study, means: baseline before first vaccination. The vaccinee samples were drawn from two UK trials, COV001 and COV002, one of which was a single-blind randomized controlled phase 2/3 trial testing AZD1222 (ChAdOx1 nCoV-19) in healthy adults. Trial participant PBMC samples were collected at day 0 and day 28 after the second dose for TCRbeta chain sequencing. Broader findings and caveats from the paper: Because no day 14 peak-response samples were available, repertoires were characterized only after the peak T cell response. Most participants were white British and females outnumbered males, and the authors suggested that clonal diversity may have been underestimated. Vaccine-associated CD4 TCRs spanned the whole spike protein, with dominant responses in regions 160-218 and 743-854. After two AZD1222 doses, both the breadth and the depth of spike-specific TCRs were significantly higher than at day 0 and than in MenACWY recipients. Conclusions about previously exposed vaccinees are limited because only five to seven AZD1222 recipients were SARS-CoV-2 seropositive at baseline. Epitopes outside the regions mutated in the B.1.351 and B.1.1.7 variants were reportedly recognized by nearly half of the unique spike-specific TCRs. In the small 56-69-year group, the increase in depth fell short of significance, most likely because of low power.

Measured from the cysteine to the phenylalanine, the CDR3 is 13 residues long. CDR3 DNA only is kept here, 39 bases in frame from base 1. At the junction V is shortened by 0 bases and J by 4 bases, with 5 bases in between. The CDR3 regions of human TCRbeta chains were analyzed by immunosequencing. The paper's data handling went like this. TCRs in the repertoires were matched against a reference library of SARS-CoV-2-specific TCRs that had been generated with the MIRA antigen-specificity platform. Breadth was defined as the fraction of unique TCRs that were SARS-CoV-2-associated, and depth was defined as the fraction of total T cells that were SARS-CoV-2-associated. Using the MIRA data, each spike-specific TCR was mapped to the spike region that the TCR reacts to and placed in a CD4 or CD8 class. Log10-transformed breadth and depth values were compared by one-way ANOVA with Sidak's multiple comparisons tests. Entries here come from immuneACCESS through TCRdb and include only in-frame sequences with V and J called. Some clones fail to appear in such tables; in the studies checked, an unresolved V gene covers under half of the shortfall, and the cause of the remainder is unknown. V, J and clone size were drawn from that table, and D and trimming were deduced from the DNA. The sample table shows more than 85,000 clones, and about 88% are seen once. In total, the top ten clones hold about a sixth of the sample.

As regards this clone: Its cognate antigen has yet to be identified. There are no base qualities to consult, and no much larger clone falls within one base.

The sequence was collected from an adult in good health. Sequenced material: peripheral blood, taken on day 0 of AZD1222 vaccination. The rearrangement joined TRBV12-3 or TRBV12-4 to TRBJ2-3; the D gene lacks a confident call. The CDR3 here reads CASSLAGPDTQYF. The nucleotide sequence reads TGTGCCAGCAGTTTAGCGGGCCCAGATACGCAGTATTTT.